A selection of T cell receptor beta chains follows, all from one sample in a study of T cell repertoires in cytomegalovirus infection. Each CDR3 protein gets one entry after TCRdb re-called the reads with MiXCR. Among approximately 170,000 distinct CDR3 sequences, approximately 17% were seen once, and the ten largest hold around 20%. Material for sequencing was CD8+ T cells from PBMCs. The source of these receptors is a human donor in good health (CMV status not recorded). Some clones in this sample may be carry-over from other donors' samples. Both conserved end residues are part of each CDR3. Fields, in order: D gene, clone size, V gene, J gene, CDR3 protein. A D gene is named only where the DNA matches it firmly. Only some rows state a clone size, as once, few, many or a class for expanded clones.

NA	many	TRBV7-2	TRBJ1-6	CASSLGFPSSYNSPLHF
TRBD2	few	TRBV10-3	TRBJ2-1	CAISEWEGNNEQFF
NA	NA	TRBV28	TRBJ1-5	CASSRQPQHF
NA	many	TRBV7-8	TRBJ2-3	CASSFNRYTDTQYF
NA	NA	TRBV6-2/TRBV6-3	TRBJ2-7	CASSYQGNEQYF
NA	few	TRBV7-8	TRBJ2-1	CASSPGGFASVGNEQFF
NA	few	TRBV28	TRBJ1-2	CASSPPRVTAYGYTF
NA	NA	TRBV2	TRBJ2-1	CAIDIIGAAMNEQFF
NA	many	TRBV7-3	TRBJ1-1	CASSLGGSTEAFF
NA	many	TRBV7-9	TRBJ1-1	CASSSPITSNTEAFF
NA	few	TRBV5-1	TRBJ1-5	CASSSTGGGQPQHF
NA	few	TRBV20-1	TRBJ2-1	CSASSGLGGNEQFF
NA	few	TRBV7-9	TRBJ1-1	CASSWGGTEAFF
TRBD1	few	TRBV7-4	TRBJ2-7	CASSPRQGESYEQYF
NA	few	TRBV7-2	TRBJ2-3	CASSSFLRLGGDTQYF
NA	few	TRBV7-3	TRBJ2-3	CASSLRRGRTDTQYF
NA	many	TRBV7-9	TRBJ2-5	CASSLAGGQETQYF
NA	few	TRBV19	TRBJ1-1	CASRNGVNTEAFF
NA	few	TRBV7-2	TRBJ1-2	CASSLDSPYGYTF
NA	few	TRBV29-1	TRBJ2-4	CSVESRAGAKNIQYF
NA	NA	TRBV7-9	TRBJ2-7	CASSKIRENYEQYF
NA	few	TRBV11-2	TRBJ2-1	CASSFSRTAASVNEQFF
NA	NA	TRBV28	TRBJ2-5	CASSFTPSDSIQETQYF